The T cell receptor (beta chain) described here comes from a study of T cell repertoires in cytomegalovirus infection. Study-wide context: A matching HLA type, together with CMV infection, was signaled by public TCR beta signatures. The study's findings and limits: Ex vivo responses were dominated by HLA-C-restricted CMV-specific TCR beta clonotypes. The study identified carriers of CMV plus the relevant HLA from cumulative public TCR beta family frequency.

TCRdb itself ran the reads through MiXCR, one entry per CDR3 protein. The table records around 530,000 distinct CDR3 sequences, around 27% of them present only once. V lost 2 bases, J lost 4 bases, and 4 bases stayed unmatched. Germline lookup yields CDR1 LNHNV and CDR2 YYDKDF (reference sequence). The CDR3 loop spans 16 amino acids. Of note for this clonotype: The target antigen is unknown.

Sequencing used PBMCs. The TCR sequence derives from a human donor in good health (CMV status not recorded). Some clones in this sample may be carry-over from other donors' samples. The chain recombines TRBV15 with TRBJ2-2, with 10 bases identical to TRBD2. Here the CDR3 reads CATSRLAGVSTGELFF. The CDR3 DNA sequence: TGTGCCACCAGCAGACTAGCGGGAGTCTCCACCGGGGAGCTGTTTTTT.